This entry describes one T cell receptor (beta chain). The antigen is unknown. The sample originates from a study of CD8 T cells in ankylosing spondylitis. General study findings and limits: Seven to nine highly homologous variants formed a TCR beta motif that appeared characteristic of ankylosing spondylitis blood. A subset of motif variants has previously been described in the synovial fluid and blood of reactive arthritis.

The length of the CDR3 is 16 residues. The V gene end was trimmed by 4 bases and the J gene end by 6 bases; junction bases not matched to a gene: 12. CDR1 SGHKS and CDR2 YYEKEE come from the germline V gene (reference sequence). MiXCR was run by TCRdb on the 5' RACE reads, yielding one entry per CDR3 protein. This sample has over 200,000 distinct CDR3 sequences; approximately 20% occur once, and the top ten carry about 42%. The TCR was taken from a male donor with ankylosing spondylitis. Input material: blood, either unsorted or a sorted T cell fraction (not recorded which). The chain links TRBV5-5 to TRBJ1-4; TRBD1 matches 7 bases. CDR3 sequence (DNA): TGTGCCAGCAGCACCCGGGAGGGGACAGTCGATGAAAAACTGTTTTTT. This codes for CASSTREGTVDEKLFF.